This T cell receptor beta chain originates from a study of CD8 T cells in ankylosing spondylitis. Whole-study results and caveats: A TCR beta motif of eight highly homologous variants appeared characteristic of ankylosing spondylitis blood.

The germline gives CDR1 DFQATT, CDR2 SNEGSKA (reference sequence). This CDR3 contains 12 residues. V was pared by 2 bases and J by 4 bases, with 6 bases between. This clonotype came up a few times. Its matching antigen is unknown. The TCR beta libraries were generated through quantitative 5'-RACE incorporating molecular barcodes. TCRdb passed the 5' RACE reads through MiXCR, listing each CDR3 protein once. There are roughly 700,000 distinct CDR3 sequences in the sample; around 19% occur only once, and 15% to 20% lies in the top ten. The V call is TRBV20-1, the J call TRBJ2-1; D gene unclear. This clonotype was obtained from a male donor with ankylosing spondylitis. The sample taken for sequencing was blood, either unsorted or a sorted T cell fraction (not recorded which). Written as DNA, the CDR3 is TGCAGTGCTAGATATGTGTACAATGAGCAGTTCTTC. Its protein product is CSARYVYNEQFF.